These 25 T cell receptor beta chains were all obtained from the same sample, sequenced in a study of identical twins. From the 5' RACE reads, TCRdb called clonotypes with MiXCR, one entry per CDR3 protein. The table lists fewer than 250,000 distinct CDR3 sequences, approximately 9% of them singletons, with approximately 5.1% in the top ten. Input material: memory (CD45RO+) T cells sorted from blood. The source of these receptors is a woman between 18 and 30 years old in good health.

The rearrangement joins TRBV9 to TRBJ2-5, with D possibly TRBD1 on 5 matching bases. The CDR3 extends over 15 amino acids. Germline loops: CDR1 SGDLS, CDR2 YYNGEE. Between the trimmed V and J ends, which lost 0 bases and 5 bases, there was a span of 14 bases. CDR3 amino acids: CASSVAPRVDETQYF. As DNA, the CDR3 is TGTGCCAGCAGCGTAGCTCCCAGGGTAGATGAGACCCAGTACTTC.

The CDR3 is CASAERAFTDTQYF. In nucleotides, the CDR3 is TGTGCCAGCGCCGAGAGGGCGTTTACAGATACGCAGTATTTT. The rearrangement joins TRBV7-9 to TRBJ2-3; tentative D call: TRBD2 (5 bases). Germline CDR1 SEHNR, CDR2 FQNEAQ (reference sequence). CDR3 length equals 14 residues. V lost 8 bases and J lost 3, with 15 bases in between.

The sample holds a few counts of this clonotype. CDR3: CASSQGRMGLAGGGDTQYF. CDR3 DNA: TGCGCCAGCAGCCAAGGGCGAATGGGACTAGCGGGAGGGGGAGATACGCAGTATTTT. V is TRBV4-3 and J is TRBJ2-3; TRBD2 aligns across 16 bases. In germline, CDR1 is LGHNA, CDR2 YSLEER. With 1 base clipped from V and 5 bases from J, the junction kept 9 bases outside the gene matches. The CDR3 loop spans 19 amino acids.

The table lists this clonotype with many counts. This chain joins TRBV24-1 and TRBJ2-7; possibly TRBD2 for D (5 bases). Germline V CDR1 and CDR2: KGHDR, SFDVKD. V was clipped by 4 bases and J by 7 bases, with 16 bases between them. The CDR3 consists of 14 residues. CDR3 in DNA: TGTGCCACCAGTGACCTACGCCCGACGGGGGAGCAGTACTTC. Translating gives CATSDLRPTGEQYF.

This clonotype was seen more than once but under ten times. The chain uses TRBV4-2 and TRBJ2-3; 7 bases are shared with TRBD2. The CDR3 consists of 16 residues. V shed 1 base, J shed 2 bases, and the junction held 6 bases outside the gene matches. Germline loops: CDR1 LGHNA, CDR2 YNFKEQ. The CDR3 DNA is TGTGCCAGCAGCCAAGTAAGCGGGACGAACACAGATACGCAGTATTTT. This translates into CASSQVSGTNTDTQYF.

At least ten counts were recorded for this clonotype. The CDR3 DNA follows: TGCAGTGTGAATGGCAGGTTGGAATACAATGAGCAGTTCTTC. Amino acid sequence: CSVNGRLEYNEQFF. The chain employs TRBV20-1 and TRBJ2-1; the D is unclear. Germline V gene data show CDR1 as DFQATT and CDR2 as SNEGSKA (reference sequence). The CDR3 is made up of 14 amino acids. The V end lost 7 bases, the J end lost 4 bases, and 17 bases lay between the germline ends.

This chain joins TRBV5-4 and TRBJ2-4; weak D call: TRBD1 (5 bases). V was trimmed by 0 bases and J by 8 bases, leaving 12 bases between them. The germline V gene has CDR1 SGHNT and CDR2 YYREEE (reference sequence). The CDR3 totals 14 residues. The CDR3 reads CASSLAQGGDIQYF. The CDR3 DNA reads TGTGCCAGCAGCTTGGCCCAGGGTGGGGACATTCAGTACTTC.

The CDR3 sequence is CSAIGSGRADTQYF. The CDR3, as DNA: TGCAGTGCTATAGGTAGCGGGAGAGCAGATACGCAGTATTTT. The chain combines TRBV20-1 with TRBJ2-3; 9 bases map to TRBD2. Per germline, CDR1 DFQATT and CDR2 SNEGSKA (reference sequence). The length of the CDR3 is 14 residues. V lost 4 bases, J lost 4 bases, and 6 bases stayed unmatched.

The chain has TRBV4-3 and TRBJ2-3, with 8 bases matching TRBD2. The CDR3 extends over 15 amino acids. V gave up 0 bases and J gave up 5 bases; unmatched junction bases: 4. Looked up from germline, CDR1 is LGHNA and CDR2 is YSLEER. DNA of the CDR3: TGCGCCAGCAGCCAAGAATGGGCGGGGGGAGATACGCAGTATTTT. Protein: CASSQEWAGGDTQYF.

In this sample, this clonotype turned up a few times. The rearrangement uses TRBV11-3 and TRBJ2-2, with D perhaps given as TRBD1 or TRBD2 (5 bases each). This CDR3 comprises 14 residues. Trimming cost V 0 bases and J 6 bases, with 8 bases left between them. Germline V CDR1 and CDR2: SGHNT, YENEEA. The CDR3 nucleotides are TGTGCCAGCAGCTTAGATATGGGGGCCGGGGAGCTGTTTTTT. Translating gives CASSLDMGAGELFF.

J is TRBJ1-6 and V is TRBV12-3 or TRBV12-4, with TRBD1 as a possible D gene (5 bases). CDR3 length: 15 residues. V lost 4 bases and J lost 3, with 10 bases in between. The CDR3 here is CASSWDPGYNSPLHF. Written as DNA, the CDR3 is TGTGCCAGCAGTTGGGACCCGGGCTATAATTCACCCCTCCACTTT.

As for this clonotype: Just one base apart from a much larger clone, this may be a read error. The chain recombines TRBV3-1 with TRBJ2-7; D not certain. V lost 6 bases to trimming and J lost 0 bases, with 6 bases between them. The CDR3 is 12 residues long. Germline CDR1 LGHDT, CDR2 YNNKEL (reference sequence). The CDR3 DNA reads TGTGCCAGCAGGGCCAGCTCCTACGAGCAGTACTTC. It codes for CASRASSYEQYF.

This chain joins TRBV12-3 or TRBV12-4 and TRBJ2-5, with D perhaps TRBD1 (5 bases). Trimming took off 3 bases at V and 4 bases at J, with 9 bases between the two ends. The CDR3 length is 13 residues. The CDR3 DNA reads TGTGCCAGCAGTTTCGGCAGGGCAGAGACCCAGTACTTC. It encodes CASSFGRAETQYF.

This rearrangement joins TRBV10-3 to TRBJ1-2; possibly TRBD1 for D (5 bases). The CDR3 is 15 amino acids. In germline, CDR1 is ENHRY, CDR2 SYGVKD. V was clipped by 2 bases and J by 6 bases, with 16 bases between them. Here the CDR3 DNA reads TGTGCCATCAGTGAGACCCCGGGGACGGTCGATGGCTACACCTTC. This gives the protein CAISETPGTVDGYTF.

This chain links TRBV6-5 with TRBJ2-5; no clear D. The V gene lost 0 bases and the J gene lost 1 base, with 6 bases spanning the gap. CDR1 and CDR2 (germline): MNHEY, SVGAGI. CDR3 length equals 14 residues. CDR3 loop: CASSYSAAQETQYF. For the CDR3, the DNA is TGTGCCAGCAGTTACTCGGCAGCCCAAGAGACCCAGTACTTC.

The V gene is TRBV7-9, the J gene TRBJ2-7, with unresolved D. The CDR3 is 13 residues long. Germline V gene sequence: CDR1 SEHNR, CDR2 FQNEAQ (reference sequence). The V end was cut by 1 base, the J end by 4 bases, with 8 bases between. CDR3: CASSLDDGYEQYF. CDR3 nucleotide sequence: TGTGCCAGCAGCTTAGATGATGGTTACGAGCAGTACTTC.

As to this clonotype: Its ends do not fully match the called genes, so a read error is possible. The chain carries TRBV3-1 and TRBJ1-5, with D tentatively TRBD1 (6 bases). The CDR3 sequence is 15 residues long. Germline values: CDR1 LGHDT, CDR2 YNNKEL (reference sequence). This chain's CDR3 is CASTQQGGSNQPQHF. The CDR3 bases are TGTGCCAGCACCCAACAGGGTGGGAGCAATCAGCCCCAGCATTTT.

This clonotype occurred a few times. The rearrangement uses TRBV20-1 and TRBJ2-1; D may be TRBD2 (6 bases). With 1 base removed from V and 9 bases from J, the gap between germline ends came to 13 bases. Germline CDR1 and CDR2: DFQATT and SNEGSKA (reference sequence). The CDR3 has 13 amino acids. The CDR3 nucleotides read TGCAGTGCTAGAGCGGGGACTTTCGGTGAGCAGTTCTTC. Translating gives CSARAGTFGEQFF.

This clonotype was detected only a few times. This sequence joins TRBV5-1 and TRBJ1-4; no clear D gene. The V gene lost 3 bases and the J gene lost 7 bases, with 16 bases spanning the gap. CDR3 length: 15 residues. The germline V gene encodes CDR1 SGHRS and CDR2 YFSETQ. Here the CDR3 DNA reads TGCGCCAGCAGCTCCCTGGGAGGCCCTGGTGAAAAACTGTTTTTT. This translates into CASSSLGGPGEKLFF.

The chain combines TRBV7-2 with TRBJ2-3; possible D gene TRBD2, 5 bases. The CDR3 runs 14 residues. From germline, CDR1 is SGHTA and CDR2 FQGNSA. Between the trimmed V and J ends, which lost 4 bases and 6 bases, there was a span of 14 bases. This CDR3 is CASSSGLSADTQYF. CDR3 nucleotide sequence: TGTGCCAGCAGCTCAGGCCTTAGCGCGGATACGCAGTATTTT.

This chain connects TRBV18 to TRBJ2-5; 9 nucleotides agree with TRBD1. This CDR3 has 15 residues. V dropped 0 bases and J dropped 5; count of bases not matched to a gene: 4. Germline V lookup: CDR1 KGHSH, CDR2 LQKENI. CDR3 bases: TGTGCCAGCTCACCACCGCTAGGACAGGGGGAGACCCAGTACTTC. Translated, it gives CASSPPLGQGETQYF.

V usage is TRBV3-1 and J usage is TRBJ2-1; 11 bases match TRBD2. CDR3 length: 17 amino acids. Looked up from germline, CDR1 is LGHDT and CDR2 is YNNKEL (reference sequence). The V and J ends lost 10 bases and 9 bases, in that order; junction bases with no gene match: 20. The CDR3 region has the DNA TGTGCCACCACCCAGCAGGTAGCGGGGGGGCCTGGTAGTGAGCAGTTCTTC. This codes for CATTQQVAGGPGSEQFF.

This clonotype came up a few times. For the CDR3, the DNA is TGTGCCAGCAGCCAGTCGGGGGGGCAAGAGACCCAGTACTTC. Its translation: CASSQSGGQETQYF. The rearrangement joins TRBV4-2 to TRBJ2-5; 8 positions agree with TRBD2. This CDR3 comprises 14 residues. J lost 2 bases, V lost 3 bases, and 2 bases had no gene match. Per the germline V gene, CDR1 is LGHNA and CDR2 is YNFKEQ.

This clonotype was seen more than once but under ten times. This chain links TRBV9 with TRBJ2-7, with D perhaps TRBD1 or TRBD2 (7 bases each). The CDR3 loop spans 16 amino acids. Deletions cut 1 base from V and 5 bases from J, with 19 bases between. Looked up from germline, CDR1 is SGDLS and CDR2 is YYNGEE. The CDR3 loop reads CASSVPTAGGVDEQYF. CDR3 nucleotide sequence: TGTGCCAGCAGCGTACCTACCGCAGGGGGGGTCGACGAGCAGTACTTC.

The gene calls are TRBV29-1 and TRBJ2-1, with 8 bases aligning to TRBD2. V was pared by 5 bases and J by 10 bases, with 7 bases of the junction left unmatched. The CDR3 runs 12 residues. Germline V CDR1 and CDR2: SQVTM, ANQGSEA. CDR3 sequence: CSVPAGGREQFF. The CDR3 DNA follows: TGCAGCGTTCCCGCGGGAGGACGGGAGCAGTTCTTC.